The entry that follows covers one TCR beta chain sequence. The sample comes from a study of shared clonotypes between healthy human individuals. Only in-frame clones appear in the TCRdb table, and some are missing; sequencing was by immunoSEQ multiplex PCR. The sample consists of around 1.5 million clones, 95% to 99% of them appearing once. The V gene end was trimmed by 5 bases and the J gene end by 8 bases; junction bases not matched to a gene: 10. The CDR3 spans 15 residues. The germline V gene has CDR1 SEHNR and CDR2 FQNEAQ (reference sequence). The sequencing sample was made of naive CD4+ T cells sorted from blood. Noted subset: CD45RA+ positively selected. This receptor was obtained from a man younger than 40 in good health. This sequence joins TRBV7-9 and TRBJ2-1; TRBD1 agrees at 9 bases. The chain's CDR3 is CASSRGTGKTDEQFF. The DNA for the CDR3 is TGTGCCAGCAGCAGGGGGACAGGGAAAACGGATGAGCAGTTCTTC.